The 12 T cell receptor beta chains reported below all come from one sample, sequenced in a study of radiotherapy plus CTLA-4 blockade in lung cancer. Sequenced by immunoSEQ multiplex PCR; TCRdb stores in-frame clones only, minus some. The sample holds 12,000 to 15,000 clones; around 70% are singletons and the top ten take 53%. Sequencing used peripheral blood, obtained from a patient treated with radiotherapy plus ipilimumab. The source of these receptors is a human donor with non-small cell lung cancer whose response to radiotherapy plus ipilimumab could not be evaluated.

The CDR3 here is CSVEDWTSGGTDTQYF. Here the CDR3 DNA reads TGCAGCGTTGAAGACTGGACTAGCGGGGGAACAGATACGCAGTATTTT. The J gene is TRBJ2-3, the V gene TRBV29-1, with TRBD2 matching over 13 bases. The CDR3 totals 16 residues. CDR1 is SQVTM, CDR2 ANQGSEA, per germline. Unmatched junction bases numbered 3, after V lost 0 bases and J lost 3 bases.

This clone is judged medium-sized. The CDR3 DNA is TGTGCCAGCAGTGAAATTTCGACGACAGGGCTCTGGGACGAGCAGTACTTC. Amino acids: CASSEISTTGLWDEQYF. The chain recombines TRBV2 with TRBJ2-7; TRBD1 matches at 7 bases. The CDR3 is 17 amino acids. V lost 2 bases and J lost 5; bases outside the gene matches: 15. The V gene's germline CDR1 is SNHLY and CDR2 FYNNEI.

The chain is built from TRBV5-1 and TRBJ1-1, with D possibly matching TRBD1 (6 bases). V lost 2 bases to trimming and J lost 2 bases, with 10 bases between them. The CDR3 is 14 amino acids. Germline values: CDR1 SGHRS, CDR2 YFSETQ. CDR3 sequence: CASSLTGSNTEAFF. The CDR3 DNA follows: TGCGCCAGCAGCTTAACAGGGAGCAACACTGAAGCTTTCTTT.

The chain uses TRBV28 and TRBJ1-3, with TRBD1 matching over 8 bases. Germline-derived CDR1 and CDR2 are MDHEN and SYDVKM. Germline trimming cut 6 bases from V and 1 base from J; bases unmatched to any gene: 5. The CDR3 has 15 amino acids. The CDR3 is CASSLDRGSGNTIYF. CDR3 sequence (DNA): TGTGCCAGCAGCTTAGACAGGGGATCTGGAAACACCATATATTTT.

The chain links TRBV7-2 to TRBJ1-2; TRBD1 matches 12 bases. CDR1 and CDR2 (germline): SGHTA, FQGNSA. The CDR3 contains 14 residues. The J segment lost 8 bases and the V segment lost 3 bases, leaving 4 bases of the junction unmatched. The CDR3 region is CASSFGDRGRGYTF. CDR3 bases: TGTGCCAGCAGCTTCGGGGACAGGGGGCGCGGCTACACCTTC.

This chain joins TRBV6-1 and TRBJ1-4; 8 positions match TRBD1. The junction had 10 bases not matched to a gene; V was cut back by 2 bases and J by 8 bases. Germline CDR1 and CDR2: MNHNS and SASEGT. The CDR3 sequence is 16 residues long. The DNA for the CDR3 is TGTGCCAGCAGTGAAATTTCCGGACAGGGAGGGGAAAAACTGTTTTTT. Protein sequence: CASSEISGQGGEKLFF.

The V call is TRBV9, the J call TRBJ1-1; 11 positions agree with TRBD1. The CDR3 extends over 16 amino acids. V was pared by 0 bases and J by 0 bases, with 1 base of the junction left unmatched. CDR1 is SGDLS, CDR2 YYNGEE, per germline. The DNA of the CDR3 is TGTGCCAGCAGCGTAGCGGACAGGGGGCTGAACACTGAAGCTTTCTTT. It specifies CASSVADRGLNTEAFF.

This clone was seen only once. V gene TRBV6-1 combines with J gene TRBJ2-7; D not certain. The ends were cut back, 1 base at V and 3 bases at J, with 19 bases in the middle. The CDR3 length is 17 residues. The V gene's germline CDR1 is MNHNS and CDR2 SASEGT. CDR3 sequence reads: CASSEVGQAYPHYEQYF. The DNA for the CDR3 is TGTGCCAGCAGTGAAGTCGGTCAGGCTTACCCCCACTACGAGCAGTACTTC.

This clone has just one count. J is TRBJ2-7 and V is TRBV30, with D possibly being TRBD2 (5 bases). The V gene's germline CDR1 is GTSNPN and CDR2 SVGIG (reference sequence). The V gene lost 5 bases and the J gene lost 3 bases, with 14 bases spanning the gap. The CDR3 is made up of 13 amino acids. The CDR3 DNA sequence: TGTGCCTGGCATACCCCCGGGGTCTACGAGCAGTACTTC. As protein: CAWHTPGVYEQYF.

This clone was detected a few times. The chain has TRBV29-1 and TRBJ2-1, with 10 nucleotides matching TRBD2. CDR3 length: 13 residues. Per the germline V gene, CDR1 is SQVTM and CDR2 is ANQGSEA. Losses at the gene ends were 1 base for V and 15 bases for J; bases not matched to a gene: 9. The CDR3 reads CSVEANLAGERFF. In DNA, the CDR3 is TGCAGCGTTGAAGCGAATCTAGCGGGGGAACGGTTCTTC.

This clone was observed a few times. The CDR3 coding sequence is TGTGCCAGCAGTCCTTGGGGGGGGCAGGGCACTGAAGCTTTCTTT. This sequence encodes CASSPWGGQGTEAFF. The V gene is TRBV6-1, the J gene TRBJ1-1, with a possible D match to TRBD1 (6 bases). The V gene's germline CDR1 is MNHNS and CDR2 SASEGT. The V gene lost 5 bases and the J gene lost 4 bases, with 17 bases spanning the gap. The CDR3 runs 15 residues.

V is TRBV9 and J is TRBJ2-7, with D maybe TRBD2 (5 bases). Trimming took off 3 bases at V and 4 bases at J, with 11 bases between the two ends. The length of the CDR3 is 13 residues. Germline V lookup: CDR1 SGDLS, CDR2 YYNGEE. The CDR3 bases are TGTGCCAGCAGCGATGGGAGTCCGTACGAGCAGTACGTC. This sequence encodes CASSDGSPYEQYV.